This TCR beta chain was found in a study of T cells after yellow fever vaccination. This clonotype was recorded many times. No antigen is known for it. The study's findings and limits: Reappearance after the booster was observed for most primary-vaccination clones (about 96% CD4, roughly 88% CD8). FACS-sorted repertoires might harbor abundant contaminating clonotypes from the bulk population.

In germline, CDR1 is SEHNR, CDR2 FQNEAQ (reference sequence). The CDR3 runs to 15 residues. The trim removed 5 bases at V and 5 bases at J, leaving 5 bases unmatched. MiXCR was run by TCRdb on the 5' RACE reads, yielding one entry per CDR3 protein. The data show approximately 150,000 distinct CDR3 sequences, approximately 6.2% seen once. The chain joins TRBV7-9 to TRBJ2-1; TRBD2 agrees at 11 bases. The source of this sequence is a man between 18 and 29 years old who received the YFV17D yellow fever vaccine. The sample consisted of CD4+ T cells sorted from PBMCs, taken on the day of the first yellow fever vaccination. The CDR3 loop reads CASSQLAGVHNEQFF. Written as DNA, the CDR3 is TGTGCCAGCAGCCAACTAGCGGGGGTCCACAATGAGCAGTTCTTC. Drawing the rest from reference TRBV7-9 and TRBJ2-1, the complete variable domain is DTGVSQNPRHKITKRGQNVTFRCDPISEHNRLYWYRQTLGQGPEFLTYFQNEAQLEKSRLLSDRFSAERPKGSFSTLEIQRTEQGDSAMYLCASSQLAGVHNEQFFGPGTRLTVL.